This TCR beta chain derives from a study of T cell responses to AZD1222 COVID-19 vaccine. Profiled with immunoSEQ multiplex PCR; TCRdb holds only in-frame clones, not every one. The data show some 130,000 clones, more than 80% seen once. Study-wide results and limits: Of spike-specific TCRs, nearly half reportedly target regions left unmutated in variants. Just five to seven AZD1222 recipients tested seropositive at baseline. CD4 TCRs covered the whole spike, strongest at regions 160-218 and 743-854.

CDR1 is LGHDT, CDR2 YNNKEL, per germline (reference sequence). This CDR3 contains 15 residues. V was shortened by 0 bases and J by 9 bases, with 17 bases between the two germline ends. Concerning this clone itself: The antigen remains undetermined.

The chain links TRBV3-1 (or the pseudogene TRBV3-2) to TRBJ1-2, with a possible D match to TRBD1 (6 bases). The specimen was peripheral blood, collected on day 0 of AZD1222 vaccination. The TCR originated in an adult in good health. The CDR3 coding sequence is TGTGCCAGCAGCCAAGACACACAGGGTACTTTTAGCTACACCTTC. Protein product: CASSQDTQGTFSYTF.